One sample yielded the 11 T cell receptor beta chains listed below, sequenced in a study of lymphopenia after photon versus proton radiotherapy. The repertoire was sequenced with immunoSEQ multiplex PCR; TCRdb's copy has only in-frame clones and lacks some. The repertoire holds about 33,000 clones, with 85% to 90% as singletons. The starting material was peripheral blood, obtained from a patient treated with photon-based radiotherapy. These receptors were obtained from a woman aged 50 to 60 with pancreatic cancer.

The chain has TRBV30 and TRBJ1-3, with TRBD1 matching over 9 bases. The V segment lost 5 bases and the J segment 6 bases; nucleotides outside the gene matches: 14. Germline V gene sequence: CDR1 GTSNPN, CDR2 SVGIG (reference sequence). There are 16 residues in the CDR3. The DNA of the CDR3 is TGTGCCTGGGGCCGGGACAGGGTTGGGAGTGAAAACACCATATATTTT. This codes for CAWGRDRVGSENTIYF.

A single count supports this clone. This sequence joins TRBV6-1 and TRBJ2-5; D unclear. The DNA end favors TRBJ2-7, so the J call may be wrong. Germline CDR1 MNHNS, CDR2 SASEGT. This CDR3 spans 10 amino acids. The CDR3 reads CASGAYEQYF. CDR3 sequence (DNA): TGTGCCAGCGGAGCCTACGAGCAGTACTTC.

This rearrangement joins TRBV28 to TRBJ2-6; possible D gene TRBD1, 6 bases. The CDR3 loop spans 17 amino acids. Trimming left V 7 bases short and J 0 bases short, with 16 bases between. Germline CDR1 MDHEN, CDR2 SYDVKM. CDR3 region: CASNTPGQNSGANVLTF. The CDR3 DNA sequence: TGTGCCAGCAACACCCCGGGACAAAACTCTGGGGCCAACGTCCTGACTTTC.

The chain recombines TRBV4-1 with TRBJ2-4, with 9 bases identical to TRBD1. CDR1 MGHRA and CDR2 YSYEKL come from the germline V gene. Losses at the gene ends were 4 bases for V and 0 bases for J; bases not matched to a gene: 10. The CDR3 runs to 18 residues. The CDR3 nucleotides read TGCGCCAGCAGCCCCGGGACAGGGATGAGAGTAGCCAAAAACATTCAGTACTTC. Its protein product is CASSPGTGMRVAKNIQYF.

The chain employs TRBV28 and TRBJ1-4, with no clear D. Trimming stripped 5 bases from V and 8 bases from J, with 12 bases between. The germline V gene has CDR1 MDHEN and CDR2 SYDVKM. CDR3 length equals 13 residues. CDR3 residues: CASSPPVGEKLFF. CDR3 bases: TGTGCCAGCAGTCCCCCGGTGGGGGAAAAACTGTTTTTT. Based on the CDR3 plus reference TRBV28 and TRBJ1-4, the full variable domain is DVKVTQSSRYLVKRTGEKVFLECVQDMDHENMFWYRQDPGLGLRLIYFSYDVKMKEKGDIPEGYSVSREKKERFSLILESASTNQTSMYLCASSPPVGEKLFFGSGTQLSVL.

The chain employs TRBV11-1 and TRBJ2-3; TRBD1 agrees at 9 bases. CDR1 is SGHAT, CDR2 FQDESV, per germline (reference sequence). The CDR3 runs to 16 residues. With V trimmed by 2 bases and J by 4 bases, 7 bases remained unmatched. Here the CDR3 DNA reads TGTGCCAGCAGCTTAAGCCCAACAGGGGGCGCAGATACGCAGTATTTT. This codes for CASSLSPTGGADTQYF.

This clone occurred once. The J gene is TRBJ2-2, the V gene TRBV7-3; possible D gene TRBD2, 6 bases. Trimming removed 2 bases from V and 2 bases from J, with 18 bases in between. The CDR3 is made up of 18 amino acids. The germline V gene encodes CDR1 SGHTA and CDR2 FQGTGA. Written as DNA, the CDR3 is TGTGCCAGCAGCTTAGGGCTAGCGCGAGATAGAAACACCGGGGAGCTGTTTTTT. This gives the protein CASSLGLARDRNTGELFF.

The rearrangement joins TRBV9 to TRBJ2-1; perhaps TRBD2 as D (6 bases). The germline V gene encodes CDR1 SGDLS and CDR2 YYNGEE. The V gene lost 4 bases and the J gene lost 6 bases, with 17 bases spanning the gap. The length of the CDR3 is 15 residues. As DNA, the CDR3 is TGTGCCAGCAGCCCGTATACCCCGGGACTCAATGAGCAGTTCTTC. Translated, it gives CASSPYTPGLNEQFF. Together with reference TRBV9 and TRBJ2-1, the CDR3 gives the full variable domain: DSGVTQTPKHLITATGQRVTLRCSPRSGDLSVYWYQQSLDQGLQFLIQYYNGEERAKGNILERFSAQQFPDLHSELNLSSLELGDSALYFCASSPYTPGLNEQFFGPGTRLTVL.

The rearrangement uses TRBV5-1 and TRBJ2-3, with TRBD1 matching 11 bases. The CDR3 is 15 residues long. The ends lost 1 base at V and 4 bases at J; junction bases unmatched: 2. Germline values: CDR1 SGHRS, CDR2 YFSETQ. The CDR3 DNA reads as TGCGCCAGCAGCTTGTGGACAGGGGGCGCAGATACGCAGTATTTT. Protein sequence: CASSLWTGGADTQYF.

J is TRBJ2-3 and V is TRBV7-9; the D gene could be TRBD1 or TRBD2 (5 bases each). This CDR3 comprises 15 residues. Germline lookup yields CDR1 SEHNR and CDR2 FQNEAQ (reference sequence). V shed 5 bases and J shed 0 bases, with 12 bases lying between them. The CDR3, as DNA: TGTGCCAGCAGCCCACCGGGACGGAGCACAGATACGCAGTATTTT. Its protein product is CASSPPGRSTDTQYF.

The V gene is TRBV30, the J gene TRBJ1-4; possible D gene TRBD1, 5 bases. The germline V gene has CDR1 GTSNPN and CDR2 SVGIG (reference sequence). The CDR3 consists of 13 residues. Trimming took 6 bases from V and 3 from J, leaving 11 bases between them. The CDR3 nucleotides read TGTGCCTGCTTGGGGCAAGCTAATGAAAAACTGTTTTTT. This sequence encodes CACLGQANEKLFF.